This record looks at one T cell receptor (beta chain) sequence and its context. The repertoire was sequenced with immunoSEQ multiplex PCR; TCRdb's copy has only in-frame clones and lacks some. This table has roughly 100,000 clones, around 90% appearing once. This sample was included in a study of T cell responses to AZD1222 COVID-19 vaccine. The CDR3 length is 14 residues. V lost 5 bases and J lost 3; bases outside the gene matches: 7. The material was peripheral blood, obtained on day 0 of AZD1222 vaccination. This chain joins TRBV5-3 and TRBJ2-7; 8 nucleotides match TRBD1. TRBV5-3 is designated an ORF whose function remains uncertain. The receptor was isolated from an adult in good health. This chain's CDR3 is CARSWKQGGYEQYF. The CDR3 coding sequence is TGTGCCAGAAGTTGGAAACAGGGGGGCTACGAGCAGTACTTC.